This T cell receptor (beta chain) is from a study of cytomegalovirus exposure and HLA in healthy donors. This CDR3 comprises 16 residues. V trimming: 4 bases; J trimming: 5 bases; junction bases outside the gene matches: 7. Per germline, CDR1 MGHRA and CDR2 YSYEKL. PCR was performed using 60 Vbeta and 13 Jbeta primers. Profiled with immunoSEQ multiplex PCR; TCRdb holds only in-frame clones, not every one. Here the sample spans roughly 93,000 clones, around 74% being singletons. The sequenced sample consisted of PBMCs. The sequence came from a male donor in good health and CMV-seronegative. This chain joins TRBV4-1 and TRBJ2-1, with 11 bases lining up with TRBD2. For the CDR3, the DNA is TGCGCCAGCAGCCCAGACACGGGACTAGCGGACAATGAGCAGTTCTTC. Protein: CASSPDTGLADNEQFF.